This T cell receptor beta chain was profiled in a study of T cells in Graves' hyperthyroidism and ophthalmopathy. The sample holds many counts of this clonotype. TCR beta CDR3 regions were amplified from RNA. First-round RT-PCR targeting the TCR CDR3 was performed with the HTBI primer set. A single record per CDR3 protein comes from TCRdb applying MiXCR to the multiplex PCR reads. The sample has under 400,000 distinct CDR3 sequences, around 15% seen once; the top ten hold about 20%. The CDR3 totals 14 residues. Germline values: CDR1 DFQATT, CDR2 SNEGSKA (reference sequence). With 6 bases removed from V and 1 base from J, the gap between germline ends came to 15 bases.

This clonotype was sampled from a woman aged 55 to 70 with Graves' ophthalmopathy. V and J are TRBV20-1 and TRBJ1-1; a possible D gene is TRBD1 (5 bases). Sequencing input: blood. The CDR3 DNA sequence: TGCAGTGCATCAAGGGGCGAGTCGAACACTGAAGCTTTCTTT. Protein sequence: CSASRGESNTEAFF.